This T cell receptor (beta chain) is drawn from a study of radiation and T cells in renal cell carcinoma. Across the study: Nephrectomy followed 15 Gy stereotactic body radiation by 4 weeks.

Of note for this clone: What it binds is not known.

The CDR3 length is 13 residues. Germline V gene sequence: CDR1 SGHRS, CDR2 YFSETQ. The V end was cut by 2 bases, the J end by 5 bases, with 8 bases between. Described time point: blood 2 weeks post-SBRT. The sample's treatment: 15 Gy SBRT to primary tumor, nephrectomy 4 weeks later. Blood was sampled at baseline, 2 weeks and 4 weeks after SBRT. The patient's renal cell carcinoma had clear cell pathology. The assay was immunoSEQ multiplex PCR, and TCRdb's table has in-frame clones only and misses some. Counted here are 120,000 or so clones, 75% to 90% occurring once; the ten biggest clones make up 1.9%. The study's findings and limits: From baseline, blood top tumor clonotypes peaked at 2 weeks post-radiation.

Sequenced material: blood, taken from a patient whose treatment included radiotherapy and nephrectomy. The chain employs TRBV5-1 and TRBJ1-5, with a weak D call TRBD1 (5 bases). The receptor was derived from an older woman with renal cell carcinoma. This CDR3 is CASSLGTDQPQHF. The CDR3 DNA reads TGCGCCAGCAGCTTAGGGACCGATCAGCCCCAGCATTTT.